Listed below are T cell receptor beta chains from one sample, sequenced in a study of blood T cell repertoires in COVID-19. The assay was immunoSEQ multiplex PCR, and TCRdb's table has in-frame clones only and misses some. The table has some 200,000 clones, 75% to 90% seen once. The sample comprised PBMCs or T cells enriched from blood (not recorded which). These receptors were collected from a woman aged 18-29 years in a cohort exposed to, infected with or recovered from COVID-19 (not recorded which). Both conserved end residues are part of each CDR3. Each record gives: J gene, V gene, D gene, clone size, CDR3 DNA, CDR3 protein. A D gene is named only where the DNA matches it firmly. Clone size appears in some rows only: once, few, many, or a class for an expanded clone.

>TRBJ2-1|TRBV3-1/TRBV3-2|TRBD2|-
TGTGCCAGCCGAACTCTAGCGGGTTCCTACAATGAGCAGTTCTTC
CASRTLAGSYNEQFF
>TRBJ1-4|TRBV7-2|-|once
TGTGCCAGCAGCTTAGTCCCGGGGGGGGAAAAACTGTTTTTT
CASSLVPGGEKLFF
>TRBJ2-5|TRBV7-9|-|once
TGTGCCAGCAGCTTAGATTTCGGGGAAGAGACCCAGTACTTC
CASSLDFGEETQYF
>TRBJ2-5|TRBV7-6|TRBD2|-
TGTGCCAGCAGCTTAGCTAGCGGGGGGCCAGGGACCCAGTACTTC
CASSLASGGPGTQYF
>TRBJ2-2|TRBV6-2/TRBV6-3|-|-
TGTGCCAGCAGTTACAGGAGGGTAGACACCGGGGAGCTGTTTTTT
CASSYRRVDTGELFF
>TRBJ1-3|TRBV19|TRBD1|-
TGTGCCAGTAGTATGGGTGACAGGGCCCCTGGAAACACCATATATTTT
CASSMGDRAPGNTIYF
>TRBJ2-2|TRBV4-2|-|-
TGTGCCAGCAGCCAAGATCCCCAGGTGGAGGCCGGGGAGCTGTTTTTT
CASSQDPQVEAGELFF
>TRBJ1-2|TRBV9|-|-
TGTGCCAGCAGCCCCCGGGAGGGGGGAGGCTACACCTTC
CASSPREGGGYTF
>TRBJ2-1|TRBV2|TRBD2|-
TGTGCCAGCAGTGAAGGGCGGGAGGGGGGTGAGCAGTTCTTC
CASSEGREGGEQFF
>TRBJ2-3|TRBV11-2|-|-
TGTGCCAGCAGCCAGAGACAGACAGATACGCAGTATTTT
CASSQRQTDTQYF
>TRBJ2-2|TRBV11-2|TRBD2|-
TGTGCCAGCAGCCCCTTAGCGGGAGTCACCGGGGAGCTGTTTTTT
CASSPLAGVTGELFF
>TRBJ2-7|TRBV11-2|TRBD2|-
TGTGCCAGCAGCTTAGGTGGGCCTTGGGAGGGAAGCTCCTACGAGCAGTACTTC
CASSLGGPWEGSSYEQYF
>TRBJ2-2|TRBV11-3|-|-
TGTGCCAGCAGCTTAGGAACATCAACGCCGCTGTTTTTT
CASSLGTSTPLFF
>TRBJ2-7|TRBV4-2|TRBD2|-
TGTGCCAGCAGCCAAGGCCTAGCGGGAGGCGCCTACGAGCAGTACTTC
CASSQGLAGGAYEQYF
>TRBJ1-1|TRBV6-1|-|-
TGTGCCAGCAGTGATGAATCCCAGGGCAGCGCAATGAACACTGAAGCTTTCTTT
CASSDESQGSAMNTEAFF
>TRBJ2-7|TRBV6-2/TRBV6-3|-|medium-sized
TGTGCCAGCAGTTACCCCACCGGGCAGTACTTC
CASSYPTGQYF
>TRBJ2-3|TRBV5-5|TRBD1|-
TGTGCCAGCACCCTAGGGACAGGGGGTGGCACAGATACGCAGTATTTT
CASTLGTGGGTDTQYF
>TRBJ2-7|TRBV18|TRBD1|-
TGTGCCAGCTCACCAGGGACAGGAACCTACGAGCAGTACTTC
CASSPGTGTYEQYF
>TRBJ2-7|TRBV6-1|TRBD2|-
TGTGCCAGCAGTGAAGGACTAGCGGACCCCTACGAGCAGTACTTC
CASSEGLADPYEQYF
>TRBJ1-1|TRBV6-5|-|once
TGTGCCAGCAGTTACTCGACTGGTAATACTGAAGCTTTCTTT
CASSYSTGNTEAFF
>TRBJ1-4|TRBV29-1|TRBD1|-
TGCAGCGTTTTCGGGACAGGGGGGGAAAAACTGTTTTTT
CSVFGTGGEKLFF
>TRBJ1-2|TRBV7-3|TRBD1|-
TGTGCCAGCAGCCCAACAGGGGGCGGGGAGGGCTATGGCTACACCTTC
CASSPTGGGEGYGYTF
>TRBJ1-5|TRBV18|-|-
TGTGCCAGCTCACCGGGCGGCAATCAGCCCCAGCATTTT
CASSPGGNQPQHF
>TRBJ1-2|TRBV4-2|-|-
TGTGCCAGCAGCCTCCTCTCTAATTTGGATGGCTACACCTTC
CASSLLSNLDGYTF
>TRBJ2-7|TRBV9|-|-
TGTGCCAGCAGCGTTGGGAGCACCTCCTACGAGCAGTACTTC
CASSVGSTSYEQYF
>TRBJ2-3|TRBV9|-|-
TGTGCCAGCAGCGTAGGGACTGTCGATACGCAGTATTTT
CASSVGTVDTQYF
>TRBJ1-6|TRBV28|TRBD1|-
TGTGCCAGCAGTTTATATCAGGGGGTGTCGGGAAATTCACCCCTCCACTTT
CASSLYQGVSGNSPLHF
>TRBJ1-4|TRBV19|-|few
TGTGCCAGTAGTTGGTCAGAGAGGGATGAAAAACTGTTTTTT
CASSWSERDEKLFF
>TRBJ1-2|TRBV5-4|-|-
TGTGCCAGCAGCTCCCGCGTGGAGGGTCTTGGCTACACCTTC
CASSSRVEGLGYTF
>TRBJ1-1|TRBV6-1|-|-
TGTGCCAGCAGTGAAGCAGGCGGCTTTGGAACTGAAGCTTTCTTT
CASSEAGGFGTEAFF
>TRBJ1-3|TRBV30|-|-
TGTGCCTGGAGCCCTAGCAGTCAGAGCTCTGGAAACACCATATATTTT
CAWSPSSQSSGNTIYF
>TRBJ2-4|TRBV24-1|-|-
TGTGCCACCAGTGATTTCGAGAACATTCAGTACTTC
CATSDFENIQYF
>TRBJ2-5|TRBV11-3|-|-
TGTGCCAGCAGCTTAGGGGGCTCGGAGACCCAGTACTTC
CASSLGGSETQYF
>TRBJ1-4|TRBV5-1|TRBD1|-
TGCGCCAGCAGCTCCGGGACAGGGGATCGGGATGAAAAACTGTTTTTT
CASSSGTGDRDEKLFF
>TRBJ1-6|TRBV6-4|TRBD1|-
TGTGCCAGCAGTGATTACGGACAGGAAGGCGATAATTCACCCCTCCACTTT
CASSDYGQEGDNSPLHF
>TRBJ2-7|TRBV28|-|-
TGTGCCAGCAGTCTGCTACCCTACGAGCAGTACTTC
CASSLLPYEQYF
>TRBJ1-2|TRBV19|-|-
TGTGCCAGTAACCCGACAGTTAACTATGGCTACACCTTC
CASNPTVNYGYTF
>TRBJ1-6|TRBV6-5|-|many
TGTGCCAGCAGTTATTTGGGGGCATCACCCCTCCACTTT
CASSYLGASPLHF
>TRBJ1-1|TRBV4-1|-|-
TGCGCCAGCAGCCCGACAGGTGCTAGGGGAAACACTGAAGCTTTCTTT
CASSPTGARGNTEAFF
>TRBJ1-1|TRBV11-2|-|-
TGTGCCAGCAGCTTAGTGTTCGGCACTGAAGCTTTCTTT
CASSLVFGTEAFF
>TRBJ2-1|TRBV18|-|-
TGTGCCAGCACACCACGGAGCAATGAGCAGTTCTTC
CASTPRSNEQFF
>TRBJ1-5|TRBV21-1|-|-
TGTGCCAGCAGCACCGGCCCCGGGACAGGGGAGTGTCAGCCCCAGCATTTT
CASSTGPGTGECQPQHF
>TRBJ1-5|TRBV10-1|-|-
TGCGCCAGCAGTGAGGCAGGGATTACCCAGCCCCAGCATTTT
CASSEAGITQPQHF
>TRBJ1-4|TRBV27|TRBD1|-
TGTGCCAGCAGCTCACAGGGGGCGGGCCCTAATGAAAAACTGTTTTTT
CASSSQGAGPNEKLFF
>TRBJ1-1|TRBV4-1|-|-
TGCGCCAGCAGCCCATTAGGACAGACCGACACTGAAGCTTTCTTT
CASSPLGQTDTEAFF
>TRBJ2-5|TRBV7-6|-|-
TGTGCCAGCAGCTTAGCATGGACAGTTGATGAGACCCAGTACTTC
CASSLAWTVDETQYF
>TRBJ1-2|TRBV29-1|TRBD1|-
TGCAGCGTTGACCAGGGGGACTATGGCTACACCTTC
CSVDQGDYGYTF
>TRBJ1-1|TRBV3-1/TRBV3-2|-|-
TGTGCCAGCAGTCGAGTCCCGAACACTGAAGCTTTCTTT
CASSRVPNTEAFF
>TRBJ1-6|TRBV27|-|-
TGTGCCAGCAGCCAGAAAGGAGCCTCTTTCTCCTATAATTCACCCCTCCACTTT
CASSQKGASFSYNSPLHF